The rows below give T cell receptor beta chains drawn from one sample of a study of T cells in Graves' hyperthyroidism and ophthalmopathy. MiXCR, applied by TCRdb to the multiplex PCR reads, yields one record per CDR3 protein. The table includes about 560,000 distinct CDR3 sequences, approximately 15% detected once. Source material: blood. The receptors were sampled from a woman aged 18-30 years with Graves' hyperthyroidism. CDR3s leave out the opening cysteine and the closing phenylalanine or tryptophan.

CDR3 length,V gene,CDR3 protein
11,TRBV6-2/TRBV6-3,ASSHYQAGELF
12,TRBV2,ASSSSGGWETQY
17,TRBV11-2,ANSPSWAGLAGGRGEQF
11,TRBV19,ASRYGGGTEAF
13,TRBV6-5,ASSYSGGGVDEQF
13,TRBV5-1,ASSLTGAHTDTQY
14,TRBV5-1,ASSLFLSSSTDTQY
16,TRBV11-2,ASSLGQGWVPNTGELF
13,TRBV5-5,ASSLAGGDNQPQH
12,TRBV3-1,ASNTAGTGDTQY
14,TRBV5-8,ASRSGTGVGNTEAF